These T cell receptor beta chains were read from a single sample in a study of T cell responses to AZD1222 COVID-19 vaccine. Sequencing was performed with immunoSEQ multiplex PCR; in TCRdb, only in-frame clones are kept and a portion is missing. Counted here are fewer than 150,000 clones, around 89% occurring once; the ten biggest clones make up under 6.5%. Sample: peripheral blood, taken 28 days after the second AZD1222 dose. These receptors all come from an adult who received the AZD1222 COVID-19 vaccine. Both conserved end residues are part of each CDR3. Each record gives: V gene, CDR3 protein.

V: TRBV7-9; CDR3: CASSAGGYSTEAFF
V: TRBV27; CDR3: CASSLVSTVGTDTQYF
V: TRBV27; CDR3: CASPSFRTGMYEQYF
V: TRBV6-2/TRBV6-3; CDR3: CASSYRIVWGQDQPQHF
V: TRBV5-1; CDR3: CASSFYRDTGANVLTF
V: TRBV5-6; CDR3: CASSEALRQQLYGYTF
V: TRBV10-3; CDR3: CAISDGDGYTF
V: TRBV5-1; CDR3: CASSLAGQGSQPQHF
V: TRBV18; CDR3: CASSPPSGGNQPQHF
V: TRBV3-1/TRBV3-2; CDR3: CASSRKGEITDTQYF
V: TRBV27; CDR3: CASKLPTGNEQFF
V: TRBV4-1; CDR3: CASSRGTGSFETQYF
V: TRBV3-1/TRBV3-2; CDR3: CASSHRDRGYTF
V: TRBV12-3/TRBV12-4; CDR3: CASSRDGEETQYF
V: TRBV7-4; CDR3: CASSRGQGVVGLAFF
V: TRBV2; CDR3: CASRAQLYGYTF
V: TRBV10-2; CDR3: CASSESPSGTQYF
V: TRBV2; CDR3: CASSDSSGYEQYF
V: TRBV19; CDR3: CASSLRSGTASSGANVLTF
V: TRBV19; CDR3: CASRRRVGRTMWNTEAFF
V: TRBV7-2; CDR3: CASSFEGLTEAFF
V: TRBV2; CDR3: CASRTGSTEAFF